These 32 T cell receptor beta chains were all obtained from the same sample, sequenced in a study of blood T cells in healthy people across ages. A second roughly 6 to 11 cycle PCR used barcoded and J-beta primers. Each CDR3 protein is one row after TCRdb ran MiXCR on the 5' RACE reads. This sample has approximately 1,000,000 distinct CDR3 sequences, with 45% found just once. Specimen: blood. All receptors derive from a woman aged 60 to 75 in good health.

The chain couples TRBV10-3 to TRBJ2-3; TRBD2 matches 13 bases. CDR1 is ENHRY and CDR2 is SYGVKD in the germline V gene. This CDR3 has 15 residues. V dropped 8 bases and J dropped 3; count of bases not matched to a gene: 5. This CDR3 is CAIAPGLAGTDTQYF. The CDR3 bases are TGTGCCATCGCGCCGGGACTAGCGGGGACAGATACGCAGTATTTT.

This clonotype was picked up many times. The chain employs TRBV14 and TRBJ2-1; D is uncertain. The ends were cut back, 1 base at V and 4 bases at J, with 14 bases in the middle. Germline values: CDR1 SGHDN, CDR2 FVKESK. The CDR3 totals 16 residues. The CDR3 spells CASSQGPFTGYNEQFF. CDR3 sequence (DNA): TGTGCCAGCAGCCAAGGTCCCTTCACTGGGTACAATGAGCAGTTCTTC.

This clonotype was seen a few times. The gene calls are TRBV4-1 and TRBJ2-1; 10 positions match TRBD2. With V trimmed by 4 bases and J by 2 bases, 5 bases remained unmatched. CDR3 size: 16 residues. In germline, CDR1 is MGHRA, CDR2 YSYEKL. The DNA for the CDR3 is TGCGCCAGCAGCCCCATAGCGGGAGGTCCCTACAATGAGCAGTTCTTC. It specifies CASSPIAGGPYNEQFF.

This clonotype was seen only a few times. This chain connects TRBV9 to TRBJ2-3, with 11 bases fitting TRBD2. This CDR3 comprises 16 residues. CDR1 and CDR2 (germline): SGDLS, YYNGEE. The junction had 7 bases not matched to a gene; V was cut back by 3 bases and J by 4 bases. The CDR3 coding sequence is TGTGCCAGCAGCGACAGACTAGCGGGAAACTCAGATACGCAGTATTTT. As protein: CASSDRLAGNSDTQYF.

This clonotype was counted a few times. The chain has TRBV20-1 and TRBJ2-3, with D maybe TRBD2 (6 bases). The V gene lost 6 bases and the J gene lost 7 bases, with 17 bases spanning the gap. The V gene's germline CDR1 is DFQATT and CDR2 SNEGSKA (reference sequence). The CDR3 has 13 residues. The DNA for the CDR3 is TGCAGTGCACCCCCTGGGGCGGGATATACGCAGTATTTT. This encodes CSAPPGAGYTQYF.

The V gene is TRBV28, the J gene TRBJ1-6, with 8 bases matching TRBD1. V lost 2 bases and J lost 7; bases outside the gene matches: 7. This CDR3 is built from 16 residues. Germline CDR1 and CDR2: MDHEN and SYDVKM. The CDR3 DNA follows: TGTGCCAGCAGTTTAAGGACAGGGAACGGCAATTCACCCCTCCACTTT. It codes for CASSLRTGNGNSPLHF.

This clonotype showed up just a few times. The chain couples TRBV14 to TRBJ1-2, with a weak D call TRBD1 (5 bases). Trimming took 1 base from V and 6 from J, leaving 15 bases between them. CDR1 and CDR2 (germline): SGHDN, FVKESK. The CDR3 runs 15 residues. The CDR3 DNA reads TGTGCCAGCAGCCAAGTTACTGGCAGGGTTGATGGCTACACCTTC. Translating gives CASSQVTGRVDGYTF. Full variable domain (remainder filled in from reference TRBV14 and TRBJ1-2): EAGVTQFPSHSVIEKGQTVTLRCDPISGHDNLYWYRRVMGKEIKFLLHFVKESKQDESGMPNNRFLAERTGGTYSTLKVQPAELEDSGVYFCASSQVTGRVDGYTFGSGTRLTVV.

This chain joins TRBV27 and TRBJ2-5; the match to TRBD2 covers 12 bases. The CDR3 loop spans 16 amino acids. Germline values: CDR1 MNHEY, CDR2 SMNVEV (reference sequence). Trimming at V came to 5 bases and at J to 6 bases, leaving 10 bases not matched to a gene. The CDR3 spells CASSRLAGEFTKTQYF. CDR3 sequence (DNA): TGTGCCAGCAGTCGACTAGCGGGAGAGTTTACGAAGACCCAGTACTTC.

The chain joins TRBV25-1 to TRBJ2-3, with unresolved D. The CDR3 is 13 amino acids. The V end lost 3 bases, the J end lost 3 bases, and 7 bases lay between the germline ends. Germline V lookup: CDR1 MGHDK, CDR2 SYGVNS. The CDR3 DNA reads TGTGCCAGCAGTGATGACGCGACAGATACGCAGTATTTT. The encoded protein is CASSDDATDTQYF.

This chain joins TRBV6-6 and TRBJ2-7; 10 bases map to TRBD1. CDR1 and CDR2 from the germline V gene are MNHNY and SVGAGI (reference sequence). This CDR3 has 15 residues. V lost 0 bases to trimming and J lost 7 bases; unmatched junction nucleotides: 6. The CDR3 reads CASSYSADRGGEQYF. DNA for the CDR3: TGTGCCAGCAGTTACTCGGCGGACAGGGGGGGTGAGCAGTACTTC.

This chain links TRBV9 with TRBJ2-1; TRBD2 agrees at 13 bases. Per the germline V gene, CDR1 is SGDLS and CDR2 is YYNGEE. The length of the CDR3 is 19 residues. Losses at the gene ends were 4 bases for V and 2 bases for J; bases not matched to a gene: 12. The CDR3 bases are TGTGCCAGCAGCAGTGGGGGGACTAGCGGGGCTGGACCCTACAATGAGCAGTTCTTC. This translates into CASSSGGTSGAGPYNEQFF.

The rearrangement uses TRBV9 and TRBJ2-7; 9 bases match TRBD1. The trim removed 4 bases at V and 7 bases at J, leaving 9 bases unmatched. Looked up from germline, CDR1 is SGDLS and CDR2 is YYNGEE. This CDR3 comprises 14 residues. The CDR3 loop reads CASSIWTGENEQYF. The CDR3 nucleotides are TGTGCCAGCAGCATATGGACAGGGGAGAATGAGCAGTACTTC.

The chain has TRBV20-1 and TRBJ2-5; D uncertain. Deletions cut 5 bases from V and 5 bases from J, with 12 bases between. CDR3 size: 12 residues. Germline loops: CDR1 DFQATT, CDR2 SNEGSKA (reference sequence). CDR3 sequence: CSAFLGGETQYF. In DNA form, the CDR3 reads TGCAGTGCTTTTTTGGGTGGCGAGACCCAGTACTTC.

The chain has TRBV28 and TRBJ2-7, with a tentative D call TRBD2 (6 bases). The CDR3 contains 14 residues. Per the germline V gene, CDR1 is MDHEN and CDR2 is SYDVKM. V was pared by 9 bases and J by 3 bases, with 18 bases between. The DNA of the CDR3 is TGTGCCAGTACTCCTGAGACTAGGCGCTACGAGCAGTACTTC. Protein sequence: CASTPETRRYEQYF.

The rearrangement uses TRBV11-2 and TRBJ2-1; the D is unclear. The V end was cut by 4 bases, the J end by 5 bases, with 9 bases between. The CDR3 is 13 residues long. Germline CDR1 reads SGHAT; CDR2 reads FQNNGV. CDR3 DNA sequence: TGTGCCAGCAGCTACCCGACGGACAATGAGCAGTTCTTC. Protein product: CASSYPTDNEQFF.

The chain employs TRBV20-1 and TRBJ2-3; D possibly corresponds to TRBD2 (5 bases). Germline V gene lookup returns CDR1 DFQATT and CDR2 SNEGSKA (reference sequence). CDR3 length: 13 amino acids. V lost 3 bases and J lost 1, with 8 bases in between. The CDR3 coding sequence is TGCAGTGCTAGGCGTAGCGGCACAGATACGCAGTATTTT. This codes for CSARRSGTDTQYF.

This clonotype was observed many times. The genes are TRBV2 and TRBJ2-7; D may correspond to TRBD1 or TRBD2 (6 bases each). Deletions cut 10 bases from V and 9 bases from J, with 16 bases between. CDR3 size: 11 residues. Germline values: CDR1 SNHLY, CDR2 FYNNEI. Here the CDR3 reads CAITGALGQYF. The CDR3 coding sequence is TGTGCCATCACGGGGGCTTTGGGGCAGTACTTC.

The chain uses TRBV7-6 and TRBJ1-1, with D perhaps matching TRBD1 (5 bases). V lost 8 bases, J lost 1 base, and 20 bases lay in between. The CDR3 totals 16 residues. The germline V gene encodes CDR1 SGHVS and CDR2 FNYEAQ. The chain's CDR3 is CASLGSLRQTNTEAFF. CDR3 DNA sequence: TGTGCCAGCCTAGGAAGTCTAAGACAGACGAACACTGAAGCTTTCTTT.

The table lists this clonotype with a few counts. The rearrangement joins TRBV4-1 to TRBJ2-1; TRBD2 aligns across 7 bases. V lost 6 bases, J lost 0 bases, and 2 bases stayed unmatched. There are 14 residues in the CDR3. Germline CDR1 is MGHRA and CDR2 is YSYEKL. Here the CDR3 reads CASRREDSYNEQFF. The DNA of the CDR3 is TGCGCCAGCAGACGGGAGGACTCCTACAATGAGCAGTTCTTC.

CDR3 loop: CASSPITDTNYGYTF. The CDR3 DNA is TGTGCCAGCTCACCAATAACCGACACTAACTATGGCTACACCTTC. V usage is TRBV18 and J usage is TRBJ1-2; D unclear. The CDR3 is made up of 15 amino acids. Germline lookup yields CDR1 KGHSH and CDR2 LQKENI. V gave up 2 bases and J gave up 0 bases, with 10 bases separating them.

Regarding this clonotype: This may arise from a read error, as a much more abundant clone is one base away. V is TRBV20-1 and J is TRBJ2-3; D gene unclear. Germline CDR1 reads DFQATT; CDR2 reads SNEGSKA (reference sequence). The CDR3 runs 13 residues. With 5 bases removed from V and 4 bases from J, the gap between germline ends came to 13 bases. This CDR3 is CSAPTCFADTQYF. The DNA for the CDR3 is TGCAGTGCTCCGACTTGCTTTGCAGATACGCAGTATTTT.

This rearrangement joins TRBV4-2 to TRBJ2-2; the match to TRBD1 covers 9 bases. This CDR3 is 15 amino acids long. Germline CDR1 is LGHNA and CDR2 is YNFKEQ. Trimming took 1 base from V and 8 from J; bases not matched to a gene: 5. CDR3 region: CASSQAGQGPGELFF. For the CDR3, the DNA is TGTGCCAGCAGCCAAGCGGGACAGGGTCCGGGGGAGCTGTTTTTT.

The chain has TRBV20-1 and TRBJ2-7, with D unclear. CDR3 length equals 10 residues. The V gene lost 3 bases and the J gene lost 5 bases, with 5 bases spanning the gap. Germline values: CDR1 DFQATT, CDR2 SNEGSKA (reference sequence). CDR3 sequence: CSASWNEQYF. Written as DNA, the CDR3 is TGCAGTGCTAGTTGGAACGAGCAGTACTTC.

The chain links TRBV30 to TRBJ2-5; a weak D match, TRBD1 (5 bases). The germline V and J ends were trimmed by 5 bases and 2 bases, with 18 bases remaining between them. The germline gives CDR1 GTSNPN, CDR2 SVGIG (reference sequence). The length of the CDR3 is 15 residues. CDR3 in DNA: TGTGCCTGGGGGTTACTTACAGGAGCGCAAGAGACCCAGTACTTC. This sequence encodes CAWGLLTGAQETQYF.

The chain employs TRBV11-2 and TRBJ2-7; D not certain. Per the germline V gene, CDR1 is SGHAT and CDR2 is FQNNGV. There are 10 residues in the CDR3. Deletions cut 10 bases from V and 2 bases from J, with 6 bases between. The CDR3 DNA reads TGTGCCACCCATCCCTACGAGCAGTACTTC. This codes for CATHPYEQYF.

V usage is TRBV28 and J usage is TRBJ1-2; 10 bases line up with TRBD1. V lost 7 bases, J lost 5 bases, and 7 bases stayed unmatched. The germline gives CDR1 MDHEN, CDR2 SYDVKM. The CDR3 has 14 amino acids. CDR3 DNA: TGTGCCAGCACCCAACCGGGACAGGGGTATGGCTACACCTTC. Translating it yields CASTQPGQGYGYTF.

J is TRBJ1-6 and V is TRBV5-6; TRBD1 aligns across 7 bases. The V segment lost 0 bases and the J segment 8 bases; nucleotides outside the gene matches: 8. The CDR3 length is 16 residues. The germline V gene encodes CDR1 SGHDT and CDR2 YYEEEE. The CDR3 DNA is TGTGCCAGCAGCTTGGCCGGAGACAGGGTTGATTCACCCCTCCACTTT. This codes for CASSLAGDRVDSPLHF.

There are a few counts of this clonotype. The chain uses TRBV12-3 or TRBV12-4 and TRBJ2-7; D ambiguous. The length of the CDR3 is 14 residues. V was shortened by 5 bases and J by 5 bases, with 16 bases between the two germline ends. The CDR3, as DNA: TGTGCCAGCAGTCCCCACTTAATTAGACACGAGCAGTACTTC. This encodes CASSPHLIRHEQYF.

This rearrangement joins TRBV27 to TRBJ1-6; TRBD1 might be the D (5 bases). Germline assignment: CDR1 MNHEY and CDR2 SMNVEV (reference sequence). CDR3 length: 14 amino acids. Trimming stripped 3 bases from V and 10 bases from J, with 13 bases between. The CDR3 DNA reads as TGTGCCAGCAGTTTGCCAGGGCGCCTATCACCCCTCCACTTT. This encodes CASSLPGRLSPLHF.

This chain connects TRBV6-2 or TRBV6-3 to TRBJ2-7, with no clear D. The CDR3 runs to 12 residues. Deletions cut 2 bases from V and 4 bases from J, with 6 bases between. Germline V gene data show CDR1 as MNHEY and CDR2 as SVGEGT. For the CDR3, the DNA is TGTGCCAGCAGTTACGCGGAATACGAGCAGTACTTC. As protein: CASSYAEYEQYF.

This clonotype was detected only a few times. The DNA for the CDR3 is TGTGCCAGCAGGACCCCCAGCGGACGAAGATACAATGAGCAGTTCTTC. Its protein product is CASRTPSGRRYNEQFF. The J gene is TRBJ2-1, the V gene TRBV6-2 or TRBV6-3, with a tentative D call TRBD2 (5 bases). The CDR3 spans 16 residues. Germline assignment: CDR1 MNHEY and CDR2 SVGEGT. The V gene lost 6 bases and the J gene lost 4 bases, with 19 bases spanning the gap.

V is TRBV27 and J is TRBJ1-4; 7 positions agree with TRBD1. V shed 6 bases, J shed 4 bases, and the junction held 8 bases outside the gene matches. Germline V gene data show CDR1 as MNHEY and CDR2 as SMNVEV (reference sequence). The CDR3 has 15 amino acids. CDR3 sequence reads: CASSITGDNNEKLFF. CDR3 sequence (DNA): TGTGCCAGCAGCATTACAGGGGATAATAATGAAAAACTGTTTTTT.